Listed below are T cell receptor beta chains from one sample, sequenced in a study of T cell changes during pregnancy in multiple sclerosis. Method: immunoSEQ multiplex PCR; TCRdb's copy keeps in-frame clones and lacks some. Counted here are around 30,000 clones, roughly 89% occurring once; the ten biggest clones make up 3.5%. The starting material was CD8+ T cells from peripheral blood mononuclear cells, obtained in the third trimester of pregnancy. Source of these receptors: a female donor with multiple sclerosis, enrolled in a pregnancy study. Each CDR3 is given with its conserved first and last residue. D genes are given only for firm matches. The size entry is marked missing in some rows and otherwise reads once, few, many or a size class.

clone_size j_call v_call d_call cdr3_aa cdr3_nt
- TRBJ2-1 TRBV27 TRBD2 CAIRGLARDEQFF TGTGCCATACGTGGACTAGCGAGGGATGAGCAGTTCTTC
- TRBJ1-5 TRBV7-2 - CASSLSGLPNQPQHF TGTGCCAGCAGCTTGTCGGGACTGCCCAATCAGCCCCAGCATTTT
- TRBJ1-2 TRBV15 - CATSREPGRGRYGYTF TGTGCCACCAGCAGAGAGCCGGGGAGGGGTCGATATGGCTACACCTTC
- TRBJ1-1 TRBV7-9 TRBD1 CASSSQGVNTEAFF TGTGCCAGCAGCTCCCAGGGGGTTAACACTGAAGCTTTCTTT
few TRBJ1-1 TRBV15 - CATSTRRTEAFF TGTGCCACCAGCACACGGAGGACTGAAGCTTTCTTT
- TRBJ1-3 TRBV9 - CASSVQGSGNTIYF TGTGCCAGCAGCGTCCAGGGTTCAGGAAACACCATATATTTT
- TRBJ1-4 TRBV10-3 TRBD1 CAIRQGANEKLFF TGTGCCATACGACAGGGCGCCAATGAAAAACTGTTTTTT
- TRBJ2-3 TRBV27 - CASSPWGDTQYF TGTGCCAGCAGCCCCTGGGGCGATACGCAGTATTTT
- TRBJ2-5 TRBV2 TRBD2 CARTSGGSQETQYF TGTGCCAGGACTAGCGGGGGTTCACAAGAGACCCAGTACTTC
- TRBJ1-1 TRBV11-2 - CASSLGGEEAFF TGTGCCAGCAGCTTAGGGGGGGAGGAAGCTTTCTTT
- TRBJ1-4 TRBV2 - CASRDLWGGSNEKLFF TGTGCCAGCAGGGACCTCTGGGGGGGCTCTAATGAAAAACTGTTTTTT
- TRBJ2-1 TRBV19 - CASRGAYNEQFF TGTGCCAGTAGGGGGGCTTACAATGAGCAGTTCTTC
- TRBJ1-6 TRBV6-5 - CASSYGEPYNSPLHF TGTGCCAGCAGTTACGGGGAGCCCTATAATTCACCCCTCCACTTT
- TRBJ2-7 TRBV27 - CASSFAGRGSYEQYF TGTGCCAGCAGTTTCGCGGGCAGGGGATCCTACGAGCAGTACTTC
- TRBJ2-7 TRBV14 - CASSQVRYEQYF TGTGCCAGCAGCCAAGTGCGCTACGAGCAGTACTTC
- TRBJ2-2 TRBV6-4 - CASSDRGRDTGELFF TGTGCCAGCAGTGACAGGGGAAGAGACACCGGGGAGCTGTTTTTT
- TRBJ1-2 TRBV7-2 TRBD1 CASSRGQGVYGYTF TGTGCCAGCAGCCGGGGACAGGGGGTCTATGGCTACACCTTC
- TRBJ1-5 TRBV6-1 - CASSVGRGESSNQPQHF TGTGCCAGCAGTGTGGGAAGGGGCGAGTCTAGCAATCAGCCCCAGCATTTT
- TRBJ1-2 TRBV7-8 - CASSFPREAYGYTF TGTGCCAGCAGCTTTCCCAGGGAAGCCTATGGCTACACCTTC
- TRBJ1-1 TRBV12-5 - CASGRTGGIAEAFF TGTGCTAGTGGCCGCACCGGAGGGATCGCTGAAGCTTTCTTT
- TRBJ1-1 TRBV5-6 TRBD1 CASSWDRLGEAFF TGTGCCAGCAGCTGGGACAGATTGGGTGAAGCTTTCTTT
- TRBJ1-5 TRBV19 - CASSSTRRVDQPQHF TGTGCCAGTAGTTCGACGCGGAGGGTAGATCAGCCCCAGCATTTT
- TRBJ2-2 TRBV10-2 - CASSESHGELFF TGCGCCAGCAGTGAGTCACATGGGGAGCTGTTTTTT
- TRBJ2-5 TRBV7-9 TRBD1 CASSPPGGQETQYF TGTGCCAGCAGCCCACCAGGGGGCCAAGAGACCCAGTACTTC